The 2 T cell receptor beta chains in this list originate from one sample, sequenced in a study of blood T cell repertoires in COVID-19. Sequencing was performed with immunoSEQ multiplex PCR; in TCRdb, only in-frame clones are kept and a portion is missing. The sample has approximately 280,000 clones, under 90% seen once. The sequenced sample was peripheral blood. Source of these receptors: a man aged 45-65 years with acute or convalescent COVID-19.

The chain joins TRBV7-3 to TRBJ2-2, with TRBD1 matching 7 bases. Germline trimming cut 3 bases from V and 4 bases from J; bases unmatched to any gene: 2. This CDR3 is 14 amino acids long. Germline V gene sequence: CDR1 SGHTA, CDR2 FQGTGA. CDR3 sequence: CASSLGQSTGELFF. CDR3 bases: TGTGCCAGCAGCTTGGGACAGTCCACCGGGGAGCTGTTTTTT. Full variable domain (outside the CDR3, taken from reference TRBV7-3 and TRBJ2-2): GAGVSQTPSNKVTEKGKYVELRCDPISGHTALYWYRQSLGQGPEFLIYFQGTGAADDSGLPNDRFFAVRPEGSVSTLKIQRTERGDSAVYLCASSLGQSTGELFFGEGSRLTVL.

This chain links TRBV5-6 with TRBJ1-5; TRBD1 agrees at 10 bases. The CDR3 spans 16 residues. Germline values: CDR1 SGHDT, CDR2 YYEEEE. The ends lost 0 bases at V and 2 bases at J; junction bases unmatched: 2. CDR3 loop: CASSLAGTGGNQPQHF. As DNA, the CDR3 is TGTGCCAGCAGCTTGGCCGGGACAGGGGGCAATCAGCCCCAGCATTTT.